The clone carrying this TCR beta chain turned up a few times. This entry comes from a study of blood T cell repertoires in COVID-19. Study summary: The study drew acute and convalescent COVID-19 samples from the United States, Italy and Spain.

Germline V gives CDR1 LNHDA, CDR2 SQIVND (reference sequence). V lost 8 bases, J lost 2 bases, and 15 bases lay in between. The CDR3 runs 15 residues. TCRdb keeps only in-frame clones here, not all; method: immunoSEQ multiplex PCR. The sample has 200,000 to 300,000 clones, 90% seen once. Sequencing was done on a sample of peripheral blood. This sequence originates from a middle-aged woman with acute or convalescent COVID-19. The rearrangement links TRBV19 to TRBJ1-4; D remains unclear. CDR3 nucleotide sequence: TGTGCCAGTCTGAGGCAGGCGGGTACTAATGAAAAACTGTTTTTT. The encoded protein is CASLRQAGTNEKLFF.